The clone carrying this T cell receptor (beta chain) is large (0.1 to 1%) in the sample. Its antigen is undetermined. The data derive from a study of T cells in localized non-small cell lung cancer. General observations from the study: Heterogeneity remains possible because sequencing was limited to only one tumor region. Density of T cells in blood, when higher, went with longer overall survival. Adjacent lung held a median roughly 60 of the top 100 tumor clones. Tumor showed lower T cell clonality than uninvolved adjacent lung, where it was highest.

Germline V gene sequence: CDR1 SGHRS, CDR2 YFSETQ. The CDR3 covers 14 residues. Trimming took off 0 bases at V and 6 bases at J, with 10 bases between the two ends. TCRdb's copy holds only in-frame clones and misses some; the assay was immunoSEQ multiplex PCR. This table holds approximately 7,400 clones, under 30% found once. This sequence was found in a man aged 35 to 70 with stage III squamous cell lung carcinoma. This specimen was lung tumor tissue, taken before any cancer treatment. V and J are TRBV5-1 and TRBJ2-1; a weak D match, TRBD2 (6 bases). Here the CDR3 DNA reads TGCGCCAGCAGCTTGGGGGTTAGCGGCAATGAGCAGTTCTTC. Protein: CASSLGVSGNEQFF.